This entry describes one TCR beta chain. As handled by the study authors: Nucleated cell number was recorded as an estimate derived from reference gene primer amplification. Sequencing used immunoSEQ multiplex PCR; TCRdb keeps in-frame clones, though not all of them. The DNA gave D and trimming, while V, J and clone size come from that table. The sample lists approximately 90,000 clones, over 75% seen once, with 4.9% in the top ten. Germline V gives CDR1 LNHNV, CDR2 YYDKDF (reference sequence). This CDR3 comprises 16 residues. V was trimmed by 1 base and J by 0 bases, leaving 10 bases between them. The sample comes from a study of blood T cell repertoires in COVID-19. Across the whole study: Samples taken during acute and convalescent COVID-19 were collected in the United States, Italy and Spain. T cells, B-cell-depleted T cells, or PBMCs supplied cDNA or gDNA.

This receptor was obtained from a woman of 80 years or more with acute or convalescent COVID-19. The sequencing sample was made of peripheral blood. The chain is built from TRBV15 and TRBJ2-1; maybe TRBD2 (5 bases). The CDR3 loop reads CATSRATINSYNEQFF. CDR3 DNA sequence: TGTGCCACCAGCAGAGCGACTATTAACTCCTACAATGAGCAGTTCTTC.